This T cell receptor beta chain was captured in a study of CD4 T cells in relation to SARS-CoV-2 and coronaviruses. Regarding this clone: Its matching antigen is unknown.

Clones were sequenced by immunoSEQ multiplex PCR, and TCRdb holds only the in-frame ones, with some missing. This table holds 25,000 to 30,000 clones, around 76% found once. CDR1 and CDR2 (germline): LGHDT, YNNKEL (reference sequence). The V end lost 1 base, the J end lost 3 bases, and 18 bases lay between the germline ends. The CDR3 is made up of 17 amino acids. CD4+ T cells from unexposed donors were obtained before the COVID-19 pandemic (2011-2018). After more than eight days of culture, CD4+ T cells were isolated. The origin of this receptor is a human donor in good health. Sequenced sample: CD4+ T cells from PBMCs, cultured in vitro. J is TRBJ1-1 and V is TRBV3-1 (or the pseudogene TRBV3-2); possible D gene TRBD1, 5 bases. The CDR3 here is CASSQGDGLGRDTEAFF. The CDR3 DNA is TGTGCCAGCAGCCAAGGGGACGGACTGGGCAGGGACACTGAAGCTTTCTTT.